What follows are 20 T cell receptor beta chains derived from one specimen sequenced in a study of OX40 agonist ivuxolimab in advanced cancers. The table came from immunoSEQ multiplex PCR; TCRdb's copy has only in-frame clones and leaves some out. The sample consists of around 100,000 clones, 91% of them appearing once. Sequences were derived from CD4+ or CD8+ T cells sorted from blood, sampled in a trial of the OX40 agonist ivuxolimab. The receptors derive from an adult with an advanced solid tumor such as melanoma, head and neck, liver or kidney cancer.

The sample holds one count of this clone. V usage is TRBV18 and J usage is TRBJ1-2; D gene ambiguous. V lost 4 bases and J lost 8, with 17 bases in between. In germline, CDR1 is KGHSH, CDR2 LQKENI. This CDR3 has 14 amino acids. CDR3 bases: TGTGCCAGCTCACTCCCCCAAGGGCCGCGAGGCTACACCTTC. Protein sequence: CASSLPQGPRGYTF.

In this sample, this clone turned up a few times. The V call is TRBV14, the J call TRBJ1-1, with D tentatively TRBD1 (5 bases). Trimming shortened V by 6 bases and J by 9 bases, and 17 bases separated the two germline ends. Germline V gene data show CDR1 as SGHDN and CDR2 as FVKESK. This CDR3 comprises 13 residues. This chain's CDR3 is CASSQLGTWKAFF. In DNA form, the CDR3 reads TGTGCCAGCAGTCAACTAGGGACCTGGAAAGCTTTCTTT.

The CDR3 loop is CASGPKRDRDYNEQFF. The CDR3 DNA follows: TGTGCTAGTGGCCCTAAGCGAGACAGGGACTACAATGAGCAGTTCTTC. The V gene is TRBV12-5, the J gene TRBJ2-1; 7 bases map to TRBD1. J gave up 3 bases and V 6 bases, and 11 bases lay outside the gene matches. This CDR3 contains 16 residues. Germline V lookup: CDR1 LGHNT, CDR2 FRNRAP.

This chain uses TRBV9 with TRBJ2-7; the match to TRBD2 covers 7 bases. The germline gives CDR1 SGDLS, CDR2 YYNGEE. This CDR3 is built from 15 residues. Unmatched junction bases numbered 5, after V lost 0 bases and J lost 2 bases. The CDR3 DNA sequence: TGTGCCAGCAGCGTAGAGGCTAGCGGTACCTACGAGCAGTACTTC. Translated: CASSVEASGTYEQYF.

The chain carries TRBV7-2 and TRBJ2-7, with D perhaps TRBD1 or TRBD2 (6 bases each). The CDR3 length is 14 residues. The germline CDR1 and CDR2 sequences are SGHTA and FQGNSA. V was shortened by 6 bases and J by 4 bases, with 16 bases between the two germline ends. The DNA of the CDR3 is TGTGCCAGCAGGAGTTCCGGGGGCAGATACGAGCAGTACTTC. Translated: CASRSSGGRYEQYF.

The chain employs TRBV10-3 and TRBJ2-5; 8 bases agree with TRBD1. The CDR3 is 14 residues long. CDR1 is ENHRY and CDR2 is SYGVKD in the germline V gene. The ends lost 8 bases at V and 3 bases at J; junction bases unmatched: 8. The CDR3 reads CAISKDRAEETQYF. The CDR3 DNA reads TGTGCCATCTCCAAGGACAGGGCTGAAGAGACCCAGTACTTC.

The chain has TRBV29-1 and TRBJ1-2; perhaps TRBD1 as D (6 bases). This CDR3 has 13 amino acids. V lost 7 bases and J lost 2, with 14 bases in between. Germline-derived CDR1 and CDR2 are SQVTM and ANQGSEA. CDR3 sequence (DNA): TGCAGCGCCAAGGACAGTAGGAACTATGGCTACACCTTC. It translates to CSAKDSRNYGYTF.

This clone has more than one count but fewer than ten. V usage is TRBV2 and J usage is TRBJ2-7; TRBD1 agrees at 7 bases. Per germline, CDR1 SNHLY and CDR2 FYNNEI. The CDR3 has 14 amino acids. Trimming at V came to 3 bases and at J to 2 bases, leaving 4 bases not matched to a gene. CDR3 loop: CASSEGTVPYEQYF. Here the CDR3 DNA reads TGTGCCAGCAGTGAGGGGACAGTCCCCTACGAGCAGTACTTC.

The rearrangement uses TRBV6-5 and TRBJ1-6; the D is unclear. Germline lookup yields CDR1 MNHEY and CDR2 SVGAGI. Trimming took off 0 bases at V and 7 bases at J, with 7 bases between the two ends. The CDR3 spans 14 residues. DNA for the CDR3: TGTGCCAGCAGTTACTCAAGGGAGAATTCACCCCTCCACTTT. Protein: CASSYSRENSPLHF.

The genes are TRBV11-1 and TRBJ2-5, with TRBD2 matching 10 bases. CDR1 and CDR2 from the germline V gene are SGHAT and FQDESV (reference sequence). The ends lost 5 bases at V and 1 base at J; junction bases unmatched: 10. There are 17 residues in the CDR3. CDR3 sequence reads: CASSQMVTSGIQETQYF. CDR3 DNA sequence: TGTGCCAGCAGCCAAATGGTTACTAGCGGGATCCAAGAGACCCAGTACTTC.

This clone has only one observation. The V call is TRBV5-1, the J call TRBJ2-7; D remains unclear. This CDR3 is 16 amino acids long. In germline, CDR1 is SGHRS, CDR2 YFSETQ. Between the trimmed V and J ends, which lost 0 bases and 0 bases, there was a span of 13 bases. In DNA, the CDR3 is TGCGCCAGCAGCTTGGTCACTTTAAAAAGCTCCTACGAGCAGTACTTC. The encoded protein is CASSLVTLKSSYEQYF. The full variable domain, completed using reference TRBV5-1 and TRBJ2-7, is KAGVTQTPRYLIKTRGQQVTLSCSPISGHRSVSWYQQTPGQGLQFLFEYFSETQRNKGNFPGRFSGRQFSNSRSEMNVSTLELGDSALYLCASSLVTLKSSYEQYFGPGTRLTVT.

The chain employs TRBV6-5 and TRBJ1-2, with a weak D call TRBD1 (6 bases). Germline V gene lookup returns CDR1 MNHEY and CDR2 SVGAGI. This CDR3 is 12 amino acids long. Trimming took off 6 bases at V and 7 bases at J, with 12 bases between the two ends. CDR3 sequence (DNA): TGTGCCAGCAGCCTACAGGGCACTGGCTACACCTTC. As protein: CASSLQGTGYTF.

The V gene is TRBV27, the J gene TRBJ2-1; maybe TRBD2 (5 bases). The CDR3 is 15 residues long. Deletions cut 8 bases from V and 2 bases from J, with 16 bases between. The V gene's germline CDR1 is MNHEY and CDR2 SMNVEV (reference sequence). This chain's CDR3 is CASGRVTRTYNEQFF. In DNA form, the CDR3 reads TGTGCCAGCGGCCGAGTAACTAGGACCTACAATGAGCAGTTCTTC.

The chain combines TRBV7-2 with TRBJ1-1; D remains unclear. Germline values: CDR1 SGHTA, CDR2 FQGNSA. Trimming left V 2 bases short and J 0 bases short, with 4 bases between. CDR3 length: 13 amino acids. CDR3 coding DNA: TGTGCCAGCAGCTTACCCGTGAACACTGAAGCTTTCTTT. Translating gives CASSLPVNTEAFF.

The chain has TRBV6-1 and TRBJ2-2; D assignment may be TRBD1 or TRBD2 (5 bases each). The CDR3 runs 14 residues. V was shortened by 8 bases and J by 0 bases, with 10 bases between the two germline ends. The germline V gene encodes CDR1 MNHNS and CDR2 SASEGT. CDR3 nucleotide sequence: TGTGCCAGCCCGGGGCTCGCGAACACCGGGGAGCTGTTTTTT. Its protein product is CASPGLANTGELFF.

The chain recombines TRBV7-3 with TRBJ2-3; 8 nucleotides align to TRBD2. The CDR3 is made up of 19 amino acids. Germline V gene sequence: CDR1 SGHTA, CDR2 FQGTGA. J was trimmed by 4 bases and V by 2 bases; bases with no gene match: 17. CDR3 bases: TGTGCCAGCAGCTTAGGTCGGCTAGCGGGCCGAGGTGTGGCAGATACGCAGTATTTT. Amino acid sequence: CASSLGRLAGRGVADTQYF. Supplemented by reference TRBV7-3 and TRBJ2-3, the full variable domain reads GAGVSQTPSNKVTEKGKYVELRCDPISGHTALYWYRQSLGQGPEFLIYFQGTGAADDSGLPNDRFFAVRPEGSVSTLKIQRTERGDSAVYLCASSLGRLAGRGVADTQYFGPGTRLTVL.

This clone was picked up a small number of times. In the same sample, other DNA sequences code for this CDR3. The chain is built from TRBV18 and TRBJ1-1; the D is unclear. V dropped 3 bases and J dropped 1 base, with 9 bases sitting between them. From germline, CDR1 is KGHSH and CDR2 LQKENI. CDR3 length equals 14 residues. CDR3 in amino acids: CASSPDRGNTEAFF. The CDR3, as DNA: TGTGCCAGCTCACCGGATCGCGGGAACACTGAAGCTTTCTTT.

As DNA, the CDR3 is TGTGCCAGCAGCTTAAGGAGGGTGTCCGGAAACACCATATATTTT. It is translated as CASSLRRVSGNTIYF. The rearrangement uses TRBV7-2 and TRBJ1-3; D is uncertain. Between the trimmed V and J ends, which lost 2 bases and 4 bases, there was a span of 12 bases. The V gene's germline CDR1 is SGHTA and CDR2 FQGNSA. The CDR3 totals 15 residues. Full variable domain (outside the CDR3, taken from reference TRBV7-2 and TRBJ1-3): GAGVSQSPSNKVTEKGKDVELRCDPISGHTALYWYRQSLGQGLEFLIYFQGNSAPDKSGLPSDRFSAERTGGSVSTLTIQRTQQEDSAVYLCASSLRRVSGNTIYFGEGSWLTVV.

The chain carries TRBV27 and TRBJ2-5, with 9 bases that match TRBD1. V was clipped by 4 bases and J by 5 bases; unmatched bases: 11. This CDR3 is 16 amino acids long. Looked up from germline, CDR1 is MNHEY and CDR2 is SMNVEV (reference sequence). The CDR3 DNA follows: TGTGCCAGCAGTTCCGCCCGACAGGGGGGTCGGGAGACCCAGTACTTC. This gives the protein CASSSARQGGRETQYF.

V and J are TRBV5-8 and TRBJ1-2; tentative D call: TRBD1 (5 bases). Deletions cut 0 bases from V and 7 bases from J, with 19 bases between. The germline CDR1 and CDR2 sequences are SGHTS and YDEGEE. CDR3 length: 16 residues. The CDR3 DNA sequence: TGTGCCAGCAGCTTGGGGGACGGAGCCTACGGGGTTGGCTACACCTTC. Its translation: CASSLGDGAYGVGYTF.